A single sample gave rise to the 23 T cell receptor beta chains below, sequenced in a study of blood T cell repertoires in COVID-19. TCRdb's table, derived via immunoSEQ multiplex PCR, lists solely in-frame clones and lacks some. The table lists just under 90,000 clones, 88% of them singletons. The sample consisted of peripheral blood. These receptors were collected from a man in his fifties or sixties with acute or convalescent COVID-19.

The J gene is TRBJ2-3, the V gene TRBV7-9, with D possibly TRBD2 on 7 matching bases. There are 16 residues in the CDR3. With 1 base removed from V and 7 bases from J, the gap between germline ends came to 18 bases. The germline V gene has CDR1 SEHNR and CDR2 FQNEAQ (reference sequence). The CDR3 DNA reads TGTGCCAGCAGCTTAGGGGCGGGGGCAGTACGCAATACGCAGTATTTT. Protein product: CASSLGAGAVRNTQYF.

The V gene is TRBV28, the J gene TRBJ2-3; D remains unclear. The CDR3 is 14 amino acids. Trimming took off 2 bases at V and 0 bases at J, with 6 bases between the two ends. From germline, CDR1 is MDHEN and CDR2 SYDVKM. The DNA for the CDR3 is TGTGCCAGCAGTTTACCAACTAGCACAGATACGCAGTATTTT. It yields the protein CASSLPTSTDTQYF.

The chain couples TRBV27 to TRBJ2-7, with a possible D match to TRBD2 (6 bases). Germline V CDR1 and CDR2: MNHEY, SMNVEV (reference sequence). This CDR3 contains 14 residues. Deletions cut 6 bases from V and 4 bases from J, with 16 bases between. Here the CDR3 DNA reads TGTGCCAGCAGACGTGGAGGGCCAGCTTACGAGCAGTACTTC. This gives the protein CASRRGGPAYEQYF.

This chain links TRBV7-2 with TRBJ2-5; tentatively, D is TRBD2 (6 bases). Per the germline V gene, CDR1 is SGHTA and CDR2 is FQGNSA. V gave up 5 bases and J gave up 2 bases, with 12 bases separating them. The CDR3 loop spans 14 amino acids. CDR3 DNA sequence: TGTGCCAGCAGCACTAGCCGTTCGCAAGAGACCCAGTACTTC. Its translation: CASSTSRSQETQYF.

The chain is built from TRBV5-6 and TRBJ1-5; 7 nucleotides match TRBD1. CDR1 is SGHDT and CDR2 is YYEEEE in the germline V gene. J gave up 7 bases and V 3 bases, and 7 bases lay outside the gene matches. This CDR3 region has 14 residues. CDR3 sequence reads: CASSWGQSSQPQHF. The CDR3 DNA is TGTGCCAGCAGCTGGGGACAGTCCTCCCAGCCCCAGCATTTT. Looking up the rest from reference TRBV5-6 and TRBJ1-5 gives the full variable domain: DAGVTQSPTHLIKTRGQQVTLRCSPKSGHDTVSWYQQALGQGPQFIFQYYEEEERQRGNFPDRFSGHQFPNYSSELNVNALLLGDSALYLCASSWGQSSQPQHFGDGTRLSIL.

This clone has only a few counts. The chain links TRBV7-9 to TRBJ1-1; D not resolved. CDR3 size: 12 residues. Germline assignment: CDR1 SEHNR and CDR2 FQNEAQ (reference sequence). V was cut by 4 bases and J by 6 bases, with 9 bases left in between. CDR3: CASSSARSEAFF. The CDR3 DNA reads TGTGCCAGCAGCTCCGCACGGTCTGAAGCTTTCTTT.

The chain uses TRBV14 and TRBJ2-1; 7 positions agree with TRBD1. The CDR3 totals 16 residues. After removal of 3 bases from V and 12 bases from J, the junction contained 17 bases not matched to a gene. Per the germline V gene, CDR1 is SGHDN and CDR2 is FVKESK. This CDR3 reads CASSQSRGTTRLAQFF. For the CDR3, the DNA is TGTGCCAGCAGCCAGTCCAGGGGGACCACACGCTTAGCGCAGTTCTTC.

This clone was recorded a few times. The chain links TRBV27 to TRBJ2-2; the match to TRBD2 covers 11 bases. Germline trimming cut 4 bases from V and 5 bases from J; bases unmatched to any gene: 6. The CDR3 has 16 residues. CDR1 is MNHEY, CDR2 SMNVEV, per germline (reference sequence). Here the CDR3 reads CASSSLAGGPTGELFF. CDR3 nucleotide sequence: TGTGCCAGCAGTTCCTTAGCGGGAGGGCCGACCGGGGAGCTGTTTTTT.

As to this clone: Other DNA sequences of this sample code for an identical CDR3. This chain links TRBV5-1 with TRBJ2-1; 7 bases are shared with TRBD2. CDR1 SGHRS and CDR2 YFSETQ come from the germline V gene. The CDR3 is 17 residues long. V dropped 1 base and J dropped 0; count of bases not matched to a gene: 7. In nucleotides, the CDR3 is TGCGCCAGCAGCTTGTATCCTAGCGGTAGCTCCTACAATGAGCAGTTCTTC. It yields the protein CASSLYPSGSSYNEQFF.

This chain links TRBV7-3 with TRBJ1-2, with D tentatively TRBD1 (6 bases). This CDR3 is built from 14 residues. Germline-derived CDR1 and CDR2 are SGHTA and FQGTGA. Deletions cut 5 bases from V and 5 bases from J, with 15 bases between. The CDR3 nucleotides are TGTGCCAGCAGCCTAGGGGGAAGTCGGTATGGCTACACCTTC. Protein product: CASSLGGSRYGYTF.

The chain is built from TRBV5-6 and TRBJ1-5; 7 positions match TRBD1. V shed 4 bases and J 2 bases; nucleotides not matched to a gene: 12. Per germline, CDR1 SGHDT and CDR2 YYEEEE. The CDR3 covers 17 residues. This CDR3 is CASSPGRGRDGNQPQHF. The CDR3 region has the DNA TGTGCCAGCAGCCCGGGTAGGGGGCGCGATGGCAATCAGCCCCAGCATTTT. Filled out from reference TRBV5-6 and TRBJ1-5, the complete variable domain reads DAGVTQSPTHLIKTRGQQVTLRCSPKSGHDTVSWYQQALGQGPQFIFQYYEEEERQRGNFPDRFSGHQFPNYSSELNVNALLLGDSALYLCASSPGRGRDGNQPQHFGDGTRLSIL.

The chain joins TRBV6-5 to TRBJ1-2; D is perhaps TRBD1 (5 bases). V lost 4 bases to trimming and J lost 0 bases, with 9 bases between them. CDR3 length: 14 residues. CDR1 is MNHEY and CDR2 is SVGAGI in the germline V gene. The CDR3 sequence: CASSSTVSNYGYTF. DNA of the CDR3: TGTGCCAGCAGTTCGACAGTTTCTAACTATGGCTACACCTTC.

The J gene is TRBJ2-1, the V gene TRBV11-1; D possibly corresponds to TRBD2 (6 bases). CDR1 and CDR2 (germline): SGHAT, FQDESV (reference sequence). Trimming shortened V by 2 bases and J by 10 bases, and 15 bases separated the two germline ends. The CDR3 is made up of 14 amino acids. CDR3 sequence: CASSLWSGAGEQFF. DNA of the CDR3: TGTGCCAGCAGCTTATGGTCCGGCGCGGGGGAGCAGTTCTTC.

The CDR3 DNA reads as TGTGCCAGCAGCCAAGCTGGGGGAGGGGGGCAAGAGACCCAGTACTTC. Its protein product is CASSQAGGGGQETQYF. The V call is TRBV3-1 (or the pseudogene TRBV3-2), the J call TRBJ2-5, with a possible D match to TRBD2 (7 bases). The CDR3 totals 16 residues. The V end lost 1 base, the J end lost 2 bases, and 14 bases lay between the germline ends. CDR1 and CDR2 from the germline V gene are LGHDT and YNNKEL (reference sequence).

The J gene is TRBJ1-2, the V gene TRBV9; 9 bases map to TRBD1. Germline CDR1 and CDR2: SGDLS and YYNGEE. Trimming removed 0 bases from V and 0 bases from J; junction bases left unmatched: 0. CDR3 size: 15 residues. CDR3: CASSVGQGANYGYTF. The CDR3 coding sequence is TGTGCCAGCAGCGTAGGACAGGGGGCTAACTATGGCTACACCTTC.

V and J are TRBV7-8 and TRBJ2-1, with 8 bases matching TRBD2. CDR1 SGHVS and CDR2 FQNEAQ come from the germline V gene. Unmatched junction bases numbered 8, after V lost 4 bases and J lost 6 bases. The CDR3 is made up of 15 amino acids. The CDR3 is CASSSRGGPVNEQFF. CDR3 sequence (DNA): TGTGCCAGCAGCTCTCGCGGGGGGCCCGTCAATGAGCAGTTCTTC.

J is TRBJ1-1 and V is TRBV3-1 (or the pseudogene TRBV3-2), with 9 positions matching TRBD1. The germline CDR1 and CDR2 sequences are LGHDT and YNNKEL (reference sequence). Trimming at V came to 5 bases and at J to 3 bases, leaving 1 base not matched to a gene. The CDR3 length is 13 residues. CDR3 loop: CASSGQGHTEAFF. Written as DNA, the CDR3 is TGTGCCAGCAGCGGACAGGGGCACACTGAAGCTTTCTTT.

This clone was detected once. The chain carries TRBV24-1 and TRBJ2-5, with 14 positions matching TRBD2. Germline V gene lookup returns CDR1 KGHDR and CDR2 SFDVKD. The junction had 7 bases not matched to a gene; V was cut back by 9 bases and J by 5 bases. CDR3 length equals 15 residues. The chain's CDR3 is CATGLAGGRGETQYF. The CDR3 region has the DNA TGTGCCACCGGACTAGCGGGGGGTCGGGGGGAGACCCAGTACTTC.

This chain joins TRBV10-3 and TRBJ1-2, with D tentatively TRBD1 (6 bases). There are 13 residues in the CDR3. Trimming took off 0 bases at V and 8 bases at J, with 10 bases between the two ends. Germline CDR1 reads ENHRY; CDR2 reads SYGVKD. The CDR3 nucleotides are TGTGCCATCAGTGAGTCAACAGGGCAGGGCTACACCTTC. It encodes CAISESTGQGYTF.

The chain uses TRBV19 and TRBJ1-3; the D is unclear. The CDR3 is 17 residues long. V was cut by 4 bases and J by 0 bases, with 16 bases left in between. The germline V gene has CDR1 LNHDA and CDR2 SQIVND (reference sequence). The CDR3 sequence is CASSKLWRRSSGNTIYF. CDR3 in DNA: TGTGCCAGTAGTAAACTTTGGAGGCGGAGCTCTGGAAACACCATATATTTT.

The chain couples TRBV27 to TRBJ1-1; TRBD1 agrees at 9 bases. CDR3 length: 15 amino acids. CDR1 and CDR2 from the germline V gene are MNHEY and SMNVEV (reference sequence). The junction had 6 bases not matched to a gene; V was cut back by 6 bases and J by 1 base. The CDR3 DNA sequence: TGTGCCAGCAGAAACACAGGGGGCTCGAACACTGAAGCTTTCTTT. It is translated as CASRNTGGSNTEAFF.

CDR3 sequence reads: CASSAGTAAEAFF. As DNA, the CDR3 is TGTGCCAGCAGCGCTGGGACAGCCGCTGAAGCTTTCTTT. The rearrangement joins TRBV9 to TRBJ1-1; 7 bases line up with TRBD1. V dropped 3 bases and J dropped 6; count of bases not matched to a gene: 5. Germline V gene data show CDR1 as SGDLS and CDR2 as YYNGEE. The CDR3 spans 13 residues.

The CDR3 region is CASSTLTSGTDTQYF. CDR3 nucleotides: TGCGCCAGCAGCACCTTGACTAGCGGCACAGATACGCAGTATTTT. The chain couples TRBV5-1 to TRBJ2-3, with TRBD2 matching over 8 bases. Per the germline V gene, CDR1 is SGHRS and CDR2 is YFSETQ. V was clipped by 4 bases and J by 1 base; unmatched bases: 5. The CDR3 has 15 residues.